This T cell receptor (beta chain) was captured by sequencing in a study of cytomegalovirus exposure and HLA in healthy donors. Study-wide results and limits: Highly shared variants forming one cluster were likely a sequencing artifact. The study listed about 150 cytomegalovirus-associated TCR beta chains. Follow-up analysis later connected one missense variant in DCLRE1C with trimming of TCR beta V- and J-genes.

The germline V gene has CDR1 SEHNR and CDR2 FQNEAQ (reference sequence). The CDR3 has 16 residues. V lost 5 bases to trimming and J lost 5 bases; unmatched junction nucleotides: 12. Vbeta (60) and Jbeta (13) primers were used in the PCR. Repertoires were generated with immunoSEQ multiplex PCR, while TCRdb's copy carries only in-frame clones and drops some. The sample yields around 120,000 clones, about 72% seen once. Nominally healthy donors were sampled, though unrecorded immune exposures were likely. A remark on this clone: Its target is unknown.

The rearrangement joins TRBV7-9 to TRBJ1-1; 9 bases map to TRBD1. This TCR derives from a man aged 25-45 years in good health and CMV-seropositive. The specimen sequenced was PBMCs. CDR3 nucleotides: TGTGCCAGCAGCCGGATCCCGGGACAGGGTGGGACTGAAGCTTTCTTT. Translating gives CASSRIPGQGGTEAFF.